This T cell receptor beta chain was obtained from a study of human T cells and chemical hapten exposure. The germline V gene encodes CDR1 MDHEN and CDR2 SYDVKM. J was trimmed by 2 bases and V by 7 bases; bases with no gene match: 7. The CDR3 covers 14 residues. Time point here: healthy volunteer bleed at 2 weeks. RNA extraction used unfractionated whole blood as the source of total RNA. Each CDR3 protein is one row after TCRdb ran MiXCR on the RACE reads. The sample includes some 90,000 distinct CDR3 sequences, approximately 8.2% of them seen just once. The table lists this clonotype with many counts. The receptor comes from a female donor in good health. Some clones in this sample may be carry-over from other donors' samples. This rearrangement joins TRBV28 to TRBJ2-7, with TRBD2 matching 8 bases. Material for sequencing was whole blood. CDR3 DNA: TGTGCCAGCAAGGAGCGGGAGATCACCTACGAGCAGTACTTC. It encodes CASKEREITYEQYF.